These 32 T cell receptor beta chains share one sample of origin, sequenced in a study of cytomegalovirus exposure and HLA in healthy donors. In the PCR, 60 Vbeta and 13 Jbeta primers were used. The data were produced by immunoSEQ multiplex PCR, yet TCRdb's version contains in-frame clones alone and is incomplete. The table for this sample gives over 100,000 clones. Source material: PBMCs. Source of these receptors: a woman in her thirties or forties in good health and CMV-seropositive.

This chain links TRBV7-9 with TRBJ2-1, with a possible D match to TRBD2 (6 bases). The CDR3 has 15 residues. V was clipped by 6 bases and J by 7 bases, with 19 bases between them. The V gene's germline CDR1 is SEHNR and CDR2 FQNEAQ (reference sequence). In nucleotides, the CDR3 is TGTGCCAGCAGTTCCTGGGACTCGATCGAGAATGAGCAGTTCTTC. Protein product: CASSSWDSIENEQFF.

The chain carries TRBV6-1 and TRBJ1-5; 8 bases agree with TRBD1. The ends lost 4 bases at V and 1 base at J; junction bases unmatched: 0. In germline, CDR1 is MNHNS, CDR2 SASEGT. CDR3 size: 14 residues. The CDR3 DNA sequence: TGTGCCAGCAGTGGGACAGGGAGCAATCAGCCCCAGCATTTT. Amino acid sequence: CASSGTGSNQPQHF.

The chain joins TRBV6-1 to TRBJ1-2; 11 positions agree with TRBD1. J gave up 4 bases and V 5 bases, and 6 bases lay outside the gene matches. The CDR3 is 15 amino acids. Per the germline V gene, CDR1 is MNHNS and CDR2 is SASEGT. CDR3 protein: CASSTGTGGTYGYTF. CDR3 in DNA: TGTGCCAGCAGTACTGGGACAGGGGGTACCTATGGCTACACCTTC.

The V and J genes are TRBV7-2 and TRBJ1-5, with D possibly being TRBD1 (5 bases). Germline-derived CDR1 and CDR2 are SGHTA and FQGNSA. The CDR3 sequence is 15 residues long. Trimming left V 2 bases short and J 6 bases short, with 14 bases between. The CDR3 loop is CASSLLSGGFQPQHF. The CDR3 region has the DNA TGTGCCAGCAGCTTATTATCGGGGGGTTTTCAGCCCCAGCATTTT.

J is TRBJ2-1 and V is TRBV7-7, with TRBD2 identical over 11 bases. CDR3 length: 16 residues. From germline, CDR1 is SSHAT and CDR2 FNYEAQ (reference sequence). After removal of 1 base from V and 8 bases from J, the junction contained 7 bases not matched to a gene. The CDR3 sequence: CASSLGLAGGGHEQFF. Here the CDR3 DNA reads TGTGCCAGCAGCTTAGGGCTAGCGGGAGGAGGCCATGAGCAGTTCTTC.

The chain couples TRBV2 to TRBJ1-5, with unresolved D. This CDR3 comprises 14 residues. Germline CDR1 SNHLY, CDR2 FYNNEI. The germline V and J ends were trimmed by 8 bases and 0 bases, with 11 bases remaining between them. The DNA for the CDR3 is TGTGCCAGCGCACAACAGTATAGCAATCAGCCCCAGCATTTT. Protein product: CASAQQYSNQPQHF.

This sequence joins TRBV15 and TRBJ2-7; TRBD2 matches 11 bases. Germline CDR1 and CDR2: LNHNV and YYDKDF (reference sequence). V shed 6 bases and J 5 bases; nucleotides not matched to a gene: 9. The CDR3 has 15 residues. CDR3: CATSFTSGSSHEQYF. Here the CDR3 DNA reads TGTGCCACCAGTTTTACTAGCGGGAGTTCCCACGAGCAGTACTTC.

The genes are TRBV6-4 and TRBJ2-1, with TRBD2 as a possible D gene (5 bases). Trimming removed 6 bases at V and 2 bases at J, with 14 bases between. Germline lookup yields CDR1 MRHNA and CDR2 SNTAGT. The CDR3 runs to 15 residues. This chain's CDR3 is CASRDIAPAYNEQFF. The CDR3 DNA is TGTGCCAGCAGGGATATAGCGCCAGCCTACAATGAGCAGTTCTTC.

The rearrangement uses TRBV4-3 and TRBJ2-5, with D maybe TRBD2 (6 bases). V was shortened by 1 base and J by 5 bases, with 17 bases between the two germline ends. The CDR3 consists of 16 residues. The germline V gene encodes CDR1 LGHNA and CDR2 YSLEER. CDR3 residues: CASSQASLATQETQYF. The CDR3 coding sequence is TGCGCCAGCAGCCAAGCTTCTCTAGCGACCCAGGAGACCCAGTACTTC.

The chain couples TRBV15 to TRBJ1-5; TRBD1 matches at 7 bases. This CDR3 is built from 14 residues. The V gene end was trimmed by 6 bases and the J gene end by 5 bases; junction bases not matched to a gene: 7. CDR1 is LNHNV, CDR2 YYDKDF, per germline (reference sequence). The CDR3 sequence: CATSLDRTDQPQHF. DNA for the CDR3: TGTGCCACCAGTCTGGACAGGACCGATCAGCCCCAGCATTTT.

The J gene is TRBJ1-1, the V gene TRBV7-9, with no clear D. The CDR3 is 11 residues long. Germline CDR1 is SEHNR and CDR2 is FQNEAQ (reference sequence). Trimming took 5 bases from V and 12 from J, leaving 13 bases between them. CDR3 residues: CASSLAGFTFF. CDR3 coding DNA: TGTGCCAGCAGCCTCGCGGGATTTACTTTCTTT.

The genes are TRBV18 and TRBJ1-3; D is perhaps TRBD1 (6 bases). The CDR3 spans 15 residues. Germline loops: CDR1 KGHSH, CDR2 LQKENI. Trimming took off 0 bases at V and 2 bases at J, with 8 bases between the two ends. The CDR3 sequence is CASSPPAGAGNTIYF. DNA for the CDR3: TGTGCCAGCTCACCACCTGCAGGGGCTGGAAACACCATATATTTT.

J is TRBJ1-1 and V is TRBV19; possible D gene TRBD1, 5 bases. The V and J ends lost 3 bases and 3 bases respectively, with 11 bases between them. The CDR3 consists of 14 residues. The germline V gene has CDR1 LNHDA and CDR2 SQIVND (reference sequence). CDR3 DNA: TGTGCCAGTAGTATTTCCGGGGGGGACACTGAAGCTTTCTTT. Protein product: CASSISGGDTEAFF.

CDR3 loop: CASSVVGGPGYSGNEQFF. The CDR3 DNA sequence: TGTGCCAGCAGCGTAGTAGGGGGACCGGGGTACAGCGGAAATGAGCAGTTCTTC. The V gene is TRBV9, the J gene TRBJ2-1; D is perhaps TRBD1 (6 bases). Per the germline V gene, CDR1 is SGDLS and CDR2 is YYNGEE. The CDR3 runs 18 residues. V was trimmed by 0 bases and J by 7 bases, leaving 23 bases between them. Full variable domain (rest looked up from reference TRBV9 and TRBJ2-1): DSGVTQTPKHLITATGQRVTLRCSPRSGDLSVYWYQQSLDQGLQFLIQYYNGEERAKGNILERFSAQQFPDLHSELNLSSLELGDSALYFCASSVVGGPGYSGNEQFFGPGTRLTVL.

The V call is TRBV5-6, the J call TRBJ1-1, with D unresolved. Germline CDR1 reads SGHDT; CDR2 reads YYEEEE. Trimming shortened V by 4 bases and J by 1 base, and 11 bases separated the two germline ends. CDR3 length equals 14 residues. CDR3 nucleotides: TGTGCCAGCAGCCCCGGCGGGAGGAACACTGAAGCTTTCTTT. Translated, it gives CASSPGGRNTEAFF.

The chain couples TRBV2 to TRBJ1-5; D is possibly TRBD1 (5 bases). Germline CDR1 SNHLY, CDR2 FYNNEI. V lost 6 bases and J 7 bases, leaving 13 bases between the germline ends. This CDR3 has 13 amino acids. The CDR3 loop reads CASRAGRGQPQHF. CDR3 bases: TGTGCCAGCAGAGCAGGGCGAGGCCAGCCCCAGCATTTT.

The chain couples TRBV29-1 to TRBJ2-7; TRBD2 matches 10 bases. Germline CDR1 is SQVTM and CDR2 is ANQGSEA. The CDR3 has 14 residues. V gave up 3 bases and J gave up 2 bases; unmatched junction bases: 4. CDR3 in DNA: TGCAGCGTTGATGGGCTAGCGGGAGCCTACGAGCAGTACTTC. Protein: CSVDGLAGAYEQYF.

The chain couples TRBV2 to TRBJ1-4; tentatively, D is TRBD1 (6 bases). With 4 bases removed from V and 3 bases from J, the gap between germline ends came to 15 bases. CDR1 is SNHLY and CDR2 is FYNNEI in the germline V gene. There are 16 residues in the CDR3. The CDR3: CASSARTVPANEKLFF. Here the CDR3 DNA reads TGTGCCAGCAGTGCCCGGACAGTACCCGCTAATGAAAAACTGTTTTTT. The complete variable domain, with remaining parts taken from reference TRBV2 and TRBJ1-4, reads EPEVTQTPSHQVTQMGQEVILRCVPISNHLYFYWYRQILGQKVEFLVSFYNNEISEKSEIFDDQFSVERPDGSNFTLKIRSTKLEDSAMYFCASSARTVPANEKLFFGSGTQLSVL.

The chain combines TRBV6-6 with TRBJ2-7; D not resolved. The CDR3 totals 12 residues. The V gene lost 6 bases and the J gene lost 2 bases, with 8 bases spanning the gap. Germline values: CDR1 MNHNY, CDR2 SVGAGI (reference sequence). CDR3 sequence (DNA): TGTGCCAGCAGGGCGGAAACCTACGAGCAGTACTTC. Amino acids: CASRAETYEQYF.

This chain joins TRBV18 and TRBJ2-7, with 7 positions matching TRBD2. The length of the CDR3 is 15 residues. Germline V lookup: CDR1 KGHSH, CDR2 LQKENI. J gave up 3 bases and V 5 bases, and 10 bases lay outside the gene matches. CDR3 in DNA: TGTGCCAGCTCAGAGGCCGGCGGGGGAGACTACGAGCAGTACTTC. It translates to CASSEAGGGDYEQYF.

The rearrangement joins TRBV27 to TRBJ2-5, with D possibly TRBD1 on 5 matching bases. The J call may be mistaken, given a closer DNA end match to TRBJ2-7. This CDR3 comprises 17 residues. Per the germline V gene, CDR1 is MNHEY and CDR2 is SMNVEV (reference sequence). CDR3 coding DNA: TGTGCCAGCAGTCAGTCTCGTTTTGACAGAAGCTCCTACGAGCAGTACTTC. It codes for CASSQSRFDRSSYEQYF.

The chain is built from TRBV5-1 and TRBJ1-2, with D maybe TRBD1 (6 bases). In germline, CDR1 is SGHRS, CDR2 YFSETQ. CDR3 size: 17 residues. Between the trimmed V and J ends, which lost 1 base and 2 bases, there was a span of 18 bases. Written as DNA, the CDR3 is TGCGCCAGCAGCTTGCTCCAGGGGCGAATAAAGAACTATGGCTACACCTTC. Translated, it gives CASSLLQGRIKNYGYTF.

The rearrangement uses TRBV9 and TRBJ2-7, with 8 positions matching TRBD1. The germline V gene encodes CDR1 SGDLS and CDR2 YYNGEE. The CDR3 length is 15 residues. V lost 0 bases to trimming and J lost 4 bases; unmatched junction nucleotides: 6. The CDR3: CASSVDGQGIYEQYF. The CDR3 region has the DNA TGTGCCAGCAGCGTAGATGGACAGGGAATTTACGAGCAGTACTTC. The full variable domain, completed using reference TRBV9 and TRBJ2-7, is DSGVTQTPKHLITATGQRVTLRCSPRSGDLSVYWYQQSLDQGLQFLIQYYNGEERAKGNILERFSAQQFPDLHSELNLSSLELGDSALYFCASSVDGQGIYEQYFGPGTRLTVT.

This chain connects TRBV19 to TRBJ2-5; 7 nucleotides align to TRBD1. The CDR3 extends over 16 amino acids. The germline V gene encodes CDR1 LNHDA and CDR2 SQIVND (reference sequence). The V gene end was trimmed by 5 bases and the J gene end by 5 bases; junction bases not matched to a gene: 14. The CDR3 loop reads CASSADRVGKRETQYF. CDR3 coding DNA: TGTGCCAGTAGTGCTGACAGGGTCGGAAAAAGGGAGACCCAGTACTTC. The whole variable domain, remainder taken from reference TRBV19 and TRBJ2-5, is DGGITQSPKYLFRKEGQNVTLSCEQNLNHDAMYWYRQDPGQGLRLIYYSQIVNDFQKGDIAEGYSVSREKKESFPLTVTSAQKNPTAFYLCASSADRVGKRETQYFGPGTRLLVL.

V usage is TRBV29-1 and J usage is TRBJ2-7; TRBD1 matches 8 bases. The CDR3 contains 13 residues. CDR1 and CDR2 from the germline V gene are SQVTM and ANQGSEA. Trimming at V came to 5 bases and at J to 2 bases, leaving 5 bases not matched to a gene. The CDR3 loop reads CSVTRGPTYEQYF. The CDR3 DNA follows: TGCAGCGTTACCAGGGGGCCGACCTACGAGCAGTACTTC.

The chain links TRBV9 to TRBJ2-7; D call uncertain. CDR1 is SGDLS, CDR2 YYNGEE, per germline. The V gene lost 2 bases and the J gene lost 3 bases, with 15 bases spanning the gap. This CDR3 contains 15 residues. The CDR3 DNA is TGTGCCAGCAGCGTCCGTCCCGGGTCCTTCTACGAGCAGTACTTC. It specifies CASSVRPGSFYEQYF.

The rearrangement links TRBV19 to TRBJ2-3, with a possible D match to TRBD2 (5 bases). CDR1 and CDR2 from the germline V gene are LNHDA and SQIVND (reference sequence). V was clipped by 5 bases and J by 7 bases, with 16 bases between them. CDR3 length: 14 amino acids. The CDR3 sequence is CASSPGQPGNTQYF. The CDR3 nucleotides are TGTGCCAGTAGTCCAGGCCAACCCGGGAATACGCAGTATTTT.

This sequence joins TRBV4-1 and TRBJ2-3; 8 bases are shared with TRBD1. This CDR3 has 16 amino acids. V lost 5 bases to trimming and J lost 3 bases; unmatched junction nucleotides: 10. Germline-derived CDR1 and CDR2 are MGHRA and YSYEKL. This CDR3 is CASSSPGGAGTDTQYF. The CDR3 bases are TGCGCCAGCAGCTCACCAGGGGGCGCGGGAACAGATACGCAGTATTTT.

V and J are TRBV9 and TRBJ2-7; TRBD1 matches 8 bases. Germline CDR1 is SGDLS and CDR2 is YYNGEE. The CDR3 totals 15 residues. Unmatched junction bases numbered 7, after V lost 2 bases and J lost 3 bases. This CDR3 reads CASSVGDRTSYEQYF. CDR3 bases: TGTGCCAGCAGCGTGGGGGACAGGACCAGCTACGAGCAGTACTTC.

The chain uses TRBV5-1 and TRBJ2-4; 11 bases line up with TRBD1. Trimming took 4 bases from V and 8 from J; bases not matched to a gene: 5. The CDR3 extends over 14 amino acids. Germline lookup yields CDR1 SGHRS and CDR2 YFSETQ. The CDR3 DNA follows: TGCGCCAGCAGCCCGTGGGGACAGGGGGACATTCAGTACTTC. This encodes CASSPWGQGDIQYF.

V gene TRBV19 combines with J gene TRBJ2-5, with a weak D call TRBD1 (6 bases). Germline-derived CDR1 and CDR2 are LNHDA and SQIVND (reference sequence). The CDR3 runs to 14 residues. V gave up 6 bases and J gave up 4 bases, with 15 bases separating them. The CDR3 DNA is TGTGCCAGTAGCCCTTCCCAGGGGAGAGAGACCCAGTACTTC. It translates to CASSPSQGRETQYF.

The chain recombines TRBV5-4 with TRBJ2-5; D is possibly TRBD1 (5 bases). Trimming cost V 4 bases and J 0 bases, with 10 bases left between them. Germline-derived CDR1 and CDR2 are SGHNT and YYREEE (reference sequence). This CDR3 contains 14 residues. CDR3 bases: TGTGCCAGCAGCCCTGACAGTAACCAAGAGACCCAGTACTTC. Translating it yields CASSPDSNQETQYF. Complete variable domain (other parts from reference TRBV5-4 and TRBJ2-5): ETGVTQSPTHLIKTRGQQVTLRCSSQSGHNTVSWYQQALGQGPQFIFQYYREEENGRGNFPPRFSGLQFPNYSSELNVNALELDDSALYLCASSPDSNQETQYFGPGTRLLVL.